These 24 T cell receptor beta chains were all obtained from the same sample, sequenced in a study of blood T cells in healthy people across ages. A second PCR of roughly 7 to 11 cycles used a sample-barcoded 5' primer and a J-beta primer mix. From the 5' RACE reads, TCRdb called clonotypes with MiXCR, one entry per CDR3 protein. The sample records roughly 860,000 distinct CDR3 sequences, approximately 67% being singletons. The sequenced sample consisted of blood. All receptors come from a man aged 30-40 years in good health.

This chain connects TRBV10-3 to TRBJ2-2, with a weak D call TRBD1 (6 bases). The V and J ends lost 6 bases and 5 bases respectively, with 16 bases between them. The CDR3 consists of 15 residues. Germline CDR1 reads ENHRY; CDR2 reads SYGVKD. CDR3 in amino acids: CAIRPRQDGTGELFF. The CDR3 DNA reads TGTGCCATCAGACCTAGACAGGACGGAACCGGGGAGCTGTTTTTT.

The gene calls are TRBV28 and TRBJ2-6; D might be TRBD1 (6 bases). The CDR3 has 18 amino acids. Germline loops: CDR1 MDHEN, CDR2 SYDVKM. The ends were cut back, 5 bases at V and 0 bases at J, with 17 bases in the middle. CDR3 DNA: TGTGCCAGCAGTCCTACAGGGTTAACTCTCTCTGGGGCCAACGTCCTGACTTTC. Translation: CASSPTGLTLSGANVLTF.

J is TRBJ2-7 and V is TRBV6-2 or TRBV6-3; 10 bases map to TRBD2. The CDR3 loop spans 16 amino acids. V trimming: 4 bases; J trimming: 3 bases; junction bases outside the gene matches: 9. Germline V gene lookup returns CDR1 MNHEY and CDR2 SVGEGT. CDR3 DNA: TGTGCCAGCAGTTCCCCCCCCGGACTAGCGGTCTACGAGCAGTACTTC. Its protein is CASSSPPGLAVYEQYF.

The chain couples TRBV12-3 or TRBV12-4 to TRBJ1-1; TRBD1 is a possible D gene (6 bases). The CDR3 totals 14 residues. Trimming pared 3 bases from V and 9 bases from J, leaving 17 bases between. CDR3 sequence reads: CASSFGSQGNKAFF. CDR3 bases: TGTGCCAGCAGTTTCGGGAGTCAGGGGAATAAAGCTTTCTTT.

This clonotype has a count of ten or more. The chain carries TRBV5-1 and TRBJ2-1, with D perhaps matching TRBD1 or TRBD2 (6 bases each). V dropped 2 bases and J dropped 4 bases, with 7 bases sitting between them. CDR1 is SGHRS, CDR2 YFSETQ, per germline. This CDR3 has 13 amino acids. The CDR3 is CASSLGGYNEQFF. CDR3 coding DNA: TGCGCCAGCAGCTTAGGGGGGTACAATGAGCAGTTCTTC.

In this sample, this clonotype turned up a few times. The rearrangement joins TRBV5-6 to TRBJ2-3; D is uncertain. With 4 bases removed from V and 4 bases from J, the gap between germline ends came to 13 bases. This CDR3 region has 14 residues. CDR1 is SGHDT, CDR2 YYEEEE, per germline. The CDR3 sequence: CASSAMARPDTQYF. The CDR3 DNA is TGTGCCAGCAGCGCCATGGCCCGGCCAGATACGCAGTATTTT. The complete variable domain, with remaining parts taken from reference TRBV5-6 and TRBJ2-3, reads DAGVTQSPTHLIKTRGQQVTLRCSPKSGHDTVSWYQQALGQGPQFIFQYYEEEERQRGNFPDRFSGHQFPNYSSELNVNALLLGDSALYLCASSAMARPDTQYFGPGTRLTVL.

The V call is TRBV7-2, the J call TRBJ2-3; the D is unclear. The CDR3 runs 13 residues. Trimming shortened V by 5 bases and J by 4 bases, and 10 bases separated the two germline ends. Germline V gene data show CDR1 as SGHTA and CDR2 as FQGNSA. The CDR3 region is CASSPPASDTQYF. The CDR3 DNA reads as TGTGCCAGCAGCCCCCCCGCATCAGATACGCAGTATTTT.

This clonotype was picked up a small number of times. This chain's CDR3 is CASSLAQANGYTF. CDR3 bases: TGTGCCAGCAGTTTAGCCCAGGCGAATGGCTACACCTTC. The chain employs TRBV27 and TRBJ1-2, with D hard to call. V dropped 2 bases and J dropped 6 bases, with 10 bases sitting between them. CDR3 length: 13 amino acids. Per germline, CDR1 MNHEY and CDR2 SMNVEV (reference sequence).

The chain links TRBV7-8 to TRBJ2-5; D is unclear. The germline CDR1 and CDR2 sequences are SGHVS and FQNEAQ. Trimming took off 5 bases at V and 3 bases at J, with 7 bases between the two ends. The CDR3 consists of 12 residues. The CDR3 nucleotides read TGTGCCAGCAGCCGCATAGAAGAGACCCAGTACTTC. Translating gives CASSRIEETQYF.

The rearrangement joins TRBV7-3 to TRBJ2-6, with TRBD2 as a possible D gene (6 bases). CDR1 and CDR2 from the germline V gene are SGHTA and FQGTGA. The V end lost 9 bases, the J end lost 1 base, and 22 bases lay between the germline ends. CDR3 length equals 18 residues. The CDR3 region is CASSPRDPLSSGANVLTF. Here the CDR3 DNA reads TGTGCCAGTAGCCCGCGGGACCCCCTCAGTTCTGGGGCCAACGTCCTGACTTTC.

CDR3: CASSFLTGNYEQYF. The CDR3 DNA follows: TGTGCCAGCAGTTTCTTGACAGGGAACTACGAGCAGTACTTC. The V gene is TRBV28, the J gene TRBJ2-7; 7 positions match TRBD1. The germline V gene encodes CDR1 MDHEN and CDR2 SYDVKM. The CDR3 is 14 amino acids. The trim removed 3 bases at V and 3 bases at J, leaving 5 bases unmatched. The variable domain in full, completed from reference TRBV28 and TRBJ2-7, reads DVKVTQSSRYLVKRTGEKVFLECVQDMDHENMFWYRQDPGLGLRLIYFSYDVKMKEKGDIPEGYSVSREKKERFSLILESASTNQTSMYLCASSFLTGNYEQYFGPGTRLTVT.

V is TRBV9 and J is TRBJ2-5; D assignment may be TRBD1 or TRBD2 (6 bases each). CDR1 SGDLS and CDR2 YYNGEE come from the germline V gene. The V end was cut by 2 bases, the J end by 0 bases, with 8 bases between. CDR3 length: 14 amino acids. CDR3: CASSVRGDQETQYF. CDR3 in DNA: TGTGCCAGCAGCGTTAGGGGGGACCAAGAGACCCAGTACTTC.

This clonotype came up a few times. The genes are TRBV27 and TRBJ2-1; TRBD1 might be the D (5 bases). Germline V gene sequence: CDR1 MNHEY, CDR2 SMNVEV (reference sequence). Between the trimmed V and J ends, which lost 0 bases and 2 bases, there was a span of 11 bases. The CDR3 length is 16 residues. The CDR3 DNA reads TGTGCCAGCAGTTTATCCGCCAGGGAAGCCTACAATGAGCAGTTCTTC. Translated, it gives CASSLSAREAYNEQFF.

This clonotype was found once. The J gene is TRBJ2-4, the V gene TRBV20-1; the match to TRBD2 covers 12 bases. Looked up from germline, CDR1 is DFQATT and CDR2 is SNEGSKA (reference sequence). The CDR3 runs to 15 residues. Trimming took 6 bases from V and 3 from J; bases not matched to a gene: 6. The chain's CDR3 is CSARTSGIGKNIQYF. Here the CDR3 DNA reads TGCAGTGCCCGGACTAGCGGGATTGGCAAAAACATTCAGTACTTC.

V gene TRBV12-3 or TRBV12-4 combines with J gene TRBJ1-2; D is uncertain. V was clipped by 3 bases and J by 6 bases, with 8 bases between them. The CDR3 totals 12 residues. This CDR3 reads CASSLRSHGYTF. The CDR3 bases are TGTGCCAGCAGTTTGCGGAGCCATGGCTACACCTTC.

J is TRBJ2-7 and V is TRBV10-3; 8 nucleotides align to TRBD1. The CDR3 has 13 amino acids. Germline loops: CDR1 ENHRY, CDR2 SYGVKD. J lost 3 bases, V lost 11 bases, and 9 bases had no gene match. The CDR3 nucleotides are TGTGCCGCCGGAGACAGGGGACACTACGAGCAGTACTTC. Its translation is CAAGDRGHYEQYF.

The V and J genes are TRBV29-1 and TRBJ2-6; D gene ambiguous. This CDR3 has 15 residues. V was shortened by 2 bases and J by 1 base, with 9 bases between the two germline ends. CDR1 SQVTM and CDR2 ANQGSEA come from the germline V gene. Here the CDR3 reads CSVEPGQSGANVLTF. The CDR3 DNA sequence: TGCAGCGTTGAACCCGGCCAATCTGGGGCCAACGTCCTGACTTTC.

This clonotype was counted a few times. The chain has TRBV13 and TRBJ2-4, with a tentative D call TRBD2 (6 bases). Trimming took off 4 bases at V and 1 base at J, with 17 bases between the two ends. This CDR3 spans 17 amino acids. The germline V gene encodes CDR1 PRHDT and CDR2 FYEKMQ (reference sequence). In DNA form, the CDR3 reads TGTGCCAGCAGCTCGGAGGGCTTTGGCGGGGCCAAAAACATTCAGTACTTC. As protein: CASSSEGFGGAKNIQYF.

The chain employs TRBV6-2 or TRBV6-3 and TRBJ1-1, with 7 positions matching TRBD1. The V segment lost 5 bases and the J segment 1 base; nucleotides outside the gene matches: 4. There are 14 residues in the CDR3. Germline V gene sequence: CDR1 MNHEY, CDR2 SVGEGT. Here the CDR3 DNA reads TGTGCCAGCAGTGCGGACAGGACGAACACTGAAGCTTTCTTT. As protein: CASSADRTNTEAFF.

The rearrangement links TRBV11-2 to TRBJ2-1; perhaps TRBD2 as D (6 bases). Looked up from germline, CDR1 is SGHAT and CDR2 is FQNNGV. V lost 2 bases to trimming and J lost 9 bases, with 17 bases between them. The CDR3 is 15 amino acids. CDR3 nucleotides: TGTGCCAGCAGCTTACAGAGGACTATGGGAACTGAGCAGTTCTTC. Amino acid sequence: CASSLQRTMGTEQFF.

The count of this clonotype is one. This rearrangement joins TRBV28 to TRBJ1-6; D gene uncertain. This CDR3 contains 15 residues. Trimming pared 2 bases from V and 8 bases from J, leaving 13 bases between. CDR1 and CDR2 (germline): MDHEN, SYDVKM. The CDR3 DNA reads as TGTGCCAGCAGTTTAGCGGCGGGTCGATATTCACCCCTCCACTTT. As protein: CASSLAAGRYSPLHF. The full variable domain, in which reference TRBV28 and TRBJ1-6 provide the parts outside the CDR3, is DVKVTQSSRYLVKRTGEKVFLECVQDMDHENMFWYRQDPGLGLRLIYFSYDVKMKEKGDIPEGYSVSREKKERFSLILESASTNQTSMYLCASSLAAGRYSPLHFGNGTRLTVT.

The CDR3 DNA reads TGTGCCAGCAGCCGCCACGGCTCGAGCTCTGGGGCCAACGTCCTGACTTTC. This gives the protein CASSRHGSSSGANVLTF. The chain carries TRBV2 and TRBJ2-6; D gene ambiguous. V was trimmed by 6 bases and J by 0 bases, leaving 15 bases between them. CDR3 length: 17 amino acids. CDR1 SNHLY and CDR2 FYNNEI come from the germline V gene.

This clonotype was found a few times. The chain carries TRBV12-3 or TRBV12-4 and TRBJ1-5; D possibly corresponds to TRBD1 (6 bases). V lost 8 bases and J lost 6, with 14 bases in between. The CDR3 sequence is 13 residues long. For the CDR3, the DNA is TGTGCCAGCGGTAACGGGGGGCCTCAGCCCCAGCATTTT. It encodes CASGNGGPQPQHF.

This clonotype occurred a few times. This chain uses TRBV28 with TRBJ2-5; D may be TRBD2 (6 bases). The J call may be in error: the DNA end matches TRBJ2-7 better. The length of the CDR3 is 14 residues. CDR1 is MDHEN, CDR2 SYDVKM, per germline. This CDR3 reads CASTQEGPVYEQYF. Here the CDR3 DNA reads TGTGCCAGCACACAGGAGGGACCGGTATACGAGCAGTACTTC.